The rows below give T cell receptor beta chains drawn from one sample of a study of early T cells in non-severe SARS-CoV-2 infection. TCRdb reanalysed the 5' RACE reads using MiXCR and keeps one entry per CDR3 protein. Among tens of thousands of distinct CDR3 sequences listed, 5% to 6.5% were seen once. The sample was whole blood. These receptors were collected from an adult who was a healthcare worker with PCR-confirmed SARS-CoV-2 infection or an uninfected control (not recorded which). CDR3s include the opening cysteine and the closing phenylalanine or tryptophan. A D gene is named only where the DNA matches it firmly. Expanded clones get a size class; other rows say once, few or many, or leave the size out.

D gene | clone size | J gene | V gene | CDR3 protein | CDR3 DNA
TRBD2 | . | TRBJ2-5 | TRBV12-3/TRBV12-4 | CASRVLLAGGSETQYF | TGTGCCAGCAGGGTTCTACTAGCGGGAGGGTCAGAGACCCAGTACTTC
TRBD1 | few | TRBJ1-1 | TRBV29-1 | CSAWDREDTEAFF | TGCAGCGCCTGGGACAGGGAGGACACTGAAGCTTTCTTT
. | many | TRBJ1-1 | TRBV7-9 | CASTRRQNTEAFF | TGTGCCAGCACTAGGAGGCAGAACACTGAAGCTTTCTTT
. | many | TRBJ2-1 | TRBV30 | CAWSTGLGSDEQFF | TGTGCCTGGAGTACCGGGTTGGGGTCCGATGAGCAGTTCTTC
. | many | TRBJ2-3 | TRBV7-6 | CASSSSDTQYF | TGTGCCAGCAGCTCATCAGATACGCAGTATTTT
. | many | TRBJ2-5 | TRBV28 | CASSPIKGAEETQYF | TGTGCCAGCAGTCCCATTAAAGGGGCAGAAGAGACCCAGTACTTC
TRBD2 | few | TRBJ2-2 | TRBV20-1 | CSARLAGGPSGELFF | TGCAGTGCTCGGCTAGCGGGAGGGCCTTCGGGGGAGCTGTTTTTT
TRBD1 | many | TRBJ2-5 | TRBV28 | CASSLETGWETQYF | TGTGCCAGCAGTTTAGAGACAGGGTGGGAGACCCAGTACTTC
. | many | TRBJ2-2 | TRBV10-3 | CAITATSRVDTGELFF | TGTGCCATCACAGCAACTAGTCGGGTCGACACCGGGGAGCTGTTTTTT
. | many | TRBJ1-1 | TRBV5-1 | CASSLETDWDTEAFF | TGCGCCAGCAGCTTGGAGACCGACTGGGACACTGAAGCTTTCTTT
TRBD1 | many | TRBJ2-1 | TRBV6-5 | CASNPTGGKAEQFF | TGTGCCAGCAATCCGACAGGGGGTAAAGCCGAGCAGTTCTTC
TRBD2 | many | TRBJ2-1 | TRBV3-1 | CASSQGADTSGKIF | TGTGCCAGCAGCCAAGGGGCGGATACTAGCGGGAAAATCTTC
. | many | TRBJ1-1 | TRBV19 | CASRTTGAGSSIETEAFF | TGTGCCAGTAGGACAACCGGGGCAGGGTCGTCTATAGAGACTGAAGCTTTCTTT
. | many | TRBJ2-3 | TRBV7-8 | CASSLVDTDTQYF | TGTGCCAGCAGCTTAGTGGACACAGATACGCAGTATTTT
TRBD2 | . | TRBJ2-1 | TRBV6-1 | CASRGLAAQGVNEQFF | TGTGCCAGCAGAGGACTAGCGGCCCAAGGGGTCAATGAGCAGTTCTTC
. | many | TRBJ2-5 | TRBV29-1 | CSVEDPGNFQETQYF | TGCAGCGTTGAAGATCCCGGGAATTTCCAAGAGACCCAGTACTTC
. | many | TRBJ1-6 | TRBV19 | CAGPRRFGSYNSPLHF | TGTGCCGGCCCTAGACGGTTCGGCTCCTATAATTCACCCCTCCACTTT
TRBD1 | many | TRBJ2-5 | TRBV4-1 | CASSSDRGRSQYF | TGCGCCAGCAGCTCGGACAGGGGGAGAAGCCAGTACTTC
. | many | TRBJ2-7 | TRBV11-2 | CASSDLPGGVGEQYF | TGTGCCAGCAGCGATCTCCCTGGGGGCGTTGGCGAGCAGTACTTC
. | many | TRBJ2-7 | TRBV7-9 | CASSLVTGPMIGDEQYF | TGTGCCAGCAGCTTAGTGACTGGTCCGATGATCGGGGACGAGCAGTACTTC
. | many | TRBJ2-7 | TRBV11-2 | CASKGYKSYEQYF | TGTGCCAGCAAGGGGTACAAATCCTACGAGCAGTACTTC
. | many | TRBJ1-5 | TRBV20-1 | CSAINTGHRNQPQHF | TGCAGTGCTATCAACACCGGCCACAGGAATCAGCCCCAGCATTTT
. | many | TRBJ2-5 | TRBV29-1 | CSAGDFEETQYF | TGCAGCGCAGGGGATTTCGAAGAGACCCAGTACTTC
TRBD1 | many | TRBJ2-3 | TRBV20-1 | CSAAGTGGRDTDTQYF | TGCAGTGCTGCAGGGACAGGTGGTCGGGACACAGATACGCAGTATTTT
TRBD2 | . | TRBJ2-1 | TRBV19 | CASSIVTSGRANEQFF | TGTGCCAGTAGTATAGTTACTAGCGGGAGGGCCAATGAGCAGTTCTTC
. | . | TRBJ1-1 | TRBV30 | CAWSVGVGVSTEAFF | TGTGCCTGGAGTGTAGGGGTGGGGGTTAGCACTGAAGCTTTCTTT
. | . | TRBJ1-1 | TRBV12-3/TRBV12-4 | CASSRKDGWNTEAFF | TGTGCCAGCAGTAGGAAGGACGGATGGAACACTGAAGCTTTCTTT
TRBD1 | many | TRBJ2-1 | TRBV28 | CASSYRDRPYNEQFF | TGTGCCAGCAGTTACCGGGACAGGCCGTACAATGAGCAGTTCTTC
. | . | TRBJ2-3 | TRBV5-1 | CASSLAILDTLDTQYF | TGCGCCAGCAGCTTGGCCATATTAGACACTTTGGATACGCAGTATTTT
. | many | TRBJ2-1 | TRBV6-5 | CASSWRSSYNEQFF | TGTGCCAGCAGTTGGCGGAGCTCCTACAATGAGCAGTTCTTC
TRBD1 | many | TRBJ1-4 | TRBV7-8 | CASSDGTGGEKLFF | TGTGCCAGCAGCGACGGGACAGGGGGTGAAAAACTGTTTTTT
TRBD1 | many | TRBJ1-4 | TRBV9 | CASSFHTGTGGEKLFF | TGTGCCAGCAGCTTCCATACCGGGACAGGGGGTGAAAAACTGTTTTTT
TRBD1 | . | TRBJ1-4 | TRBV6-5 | CASSQGGFDEKLFF | TGTGCCAGCAGTCAGGGGGGTTTCGATGAAAAACTGTTTTTT
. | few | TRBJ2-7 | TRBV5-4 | CASSLFPGNEQYF | TGTGCCAGCAGCTTGTTCCCCGGGAACGAGCAGTACTTC
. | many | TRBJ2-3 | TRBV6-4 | CASSEGTTDTQYF | TGTGCCAGCAGTGAGGGGACCACAGATACGCAGTATTTT
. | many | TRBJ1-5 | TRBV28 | CASSPRDLLLSNQPQHF | TGTGCCAGCAGTCCCAGGGATCTTTTACTTAGCAATCAGCCCCAGCATTTT
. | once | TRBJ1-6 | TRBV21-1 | CASSRDSYSPLHF | TGTGCCAGCAGCCGGGACAGTTATTCACCCCTCCACTTT
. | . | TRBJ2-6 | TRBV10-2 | CASSEISGANVLTF | TGCGCCAGCAGTGAAATATCTGGGGCCAACGTCCTGACTTTC
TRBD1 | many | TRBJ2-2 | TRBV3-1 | CASSRQTGGSGELFF | TGTGCCAGCAGCCGGCAGACAGGGGGCAGCGGGGAGCTGTTTTTT
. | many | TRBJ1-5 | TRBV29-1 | CSVGEGLHQPQHF | TGCAGCGTTGGTGAGGGTCTACATCAGCCCCAGCATTTT
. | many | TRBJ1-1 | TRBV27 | CASSLWGQSTEAFF | TGTGCCAGCAGTTTATGGGGTCAATCCACTGAAGCTTTCTTT
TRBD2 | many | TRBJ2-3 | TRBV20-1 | CSANGRREGREDTQYF | TGCAGTGCTAATGGCCGACGGGAGGGCCGGGAAGATACGCAGTATTTT
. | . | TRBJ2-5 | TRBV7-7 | CASSLAGLPGEETQYF | TGTGCTAGCAGCTTAGCTGGACTGCCAGGGGAAGAGACCCAGTACTTC
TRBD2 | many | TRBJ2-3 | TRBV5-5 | CASSPGLAGDGARVYF | TGTGCCAGCAGCCCCGGACTAGCGGGAGATGGGGCACGCGTGTATTTT
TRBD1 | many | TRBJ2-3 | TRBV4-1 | CASSQWTGGTHTDTQYF | TGCGCCAGCAGCCAGTGGACAGGGGGCACACACACAGATACGCAGTATTTT
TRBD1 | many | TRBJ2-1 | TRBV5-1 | CASSDRVGRVLGNNEQFF | TGCGCCAGCAGCGACAGGGTCGGGCGCGTCCTAGGGAACAATGAGCAGTTCTTC
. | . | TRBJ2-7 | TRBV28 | CASSLRAYEQNF | TGTGCCAGCAGTTTGAGGGCCTACGAGCAGAACTTC
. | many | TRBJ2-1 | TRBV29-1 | CSVQEVYNEQFF | TGCAGCGTACAGGAGGTATACAATGAGCAGTTCTTC
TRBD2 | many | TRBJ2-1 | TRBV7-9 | CASSPRAGEVSDEQFF | TGTGCCAGCAGCCCCCGTGCGGGAGAGGTCTCGGATGAGCAGTTCTTC
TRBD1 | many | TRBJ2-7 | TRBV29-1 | CSVQQGAGEQYF | TGCAGCGTTCAACAGGGGGCTGGCGAGCAGTACTTC
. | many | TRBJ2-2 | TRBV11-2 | CASSRTANTGELFF | TGTGCCAGCAGTCGGACGGCGAACACCGGGGAGCTGTTTTTT
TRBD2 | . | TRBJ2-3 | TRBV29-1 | CSILSWGTRELREDTQYF | TGCAGCATCCTCTCGTGGGGCACGCGGGAGTTACGGGAAGATACGCAGTATTTT
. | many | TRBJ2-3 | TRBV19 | CASSPGNTDTQYF | TGTGCCAGTAGTCCAGGGAACACAGATACGCAGTATTTT